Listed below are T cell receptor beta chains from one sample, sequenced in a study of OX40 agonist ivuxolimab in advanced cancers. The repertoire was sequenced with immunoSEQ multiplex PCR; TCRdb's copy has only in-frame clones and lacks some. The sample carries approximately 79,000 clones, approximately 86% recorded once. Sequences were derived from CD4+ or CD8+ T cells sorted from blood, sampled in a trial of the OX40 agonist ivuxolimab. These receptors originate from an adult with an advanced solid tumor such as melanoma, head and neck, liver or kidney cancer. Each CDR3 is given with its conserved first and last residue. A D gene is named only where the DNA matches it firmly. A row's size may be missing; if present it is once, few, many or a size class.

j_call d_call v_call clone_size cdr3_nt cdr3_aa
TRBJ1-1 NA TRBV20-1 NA TGCAGTGCTCGGGGGAACACTGAAGCTTTCTTT CSARGNTEAFF
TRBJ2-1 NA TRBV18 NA TGTGCCAGCTCACCGGTAGATTACAATGAGCAGTTCTTC CASSPVDYNEQFF
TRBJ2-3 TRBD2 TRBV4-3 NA TGCGCCAGCAGCCAAGATCTCGGGGGGGCCGCAGATACGCAGTATTTT CASSQDLGGAADTQYF
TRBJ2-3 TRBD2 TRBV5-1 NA TGCGCCAGCAGCCTGGGCAGCGGGGGGCCTAGCACAGATACGCAGTATTTT CASSLGSGGPSTDTQYF
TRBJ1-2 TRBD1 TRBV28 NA TGTGCCAGCAGGGGAACAGGGGGAGGTAACTATGGCTACACCTTC CASRGTGGGNYGYTF
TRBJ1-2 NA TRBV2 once TGTGCCAGCAGTGAGGGCAGGGGATACGGCTACACCTTC CASSEGRGYGYTF
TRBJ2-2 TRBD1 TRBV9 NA TGTGCCAGCAGCACCAATAAAAACGGACAGGCGTGGCAGTGGGACACCGGGGAGCTGTTTTTT CASSTNKNGQAWQWDTGELFF
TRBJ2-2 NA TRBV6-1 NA TGTGCCAGCAGCCGGTCCGGGGAGCTGTTTTTT CASSRSGELFF
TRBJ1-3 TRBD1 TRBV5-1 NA TGCGCCAGCAGCTGGGGGACGACAGGGCCAGGAAACACCATATATTTT CASSWGTTGPGNTIYF
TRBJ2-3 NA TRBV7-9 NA TGTGCCAGCAGATTAACTAACCCCACAGATACGCAGTATTTT CASRLTNPTDTQYF
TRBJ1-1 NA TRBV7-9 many TGTGCCAGCAGCTTAGGGGGATCAGGGAGGGTGAACACTGAAGCTTTCTTT CASSLGGSGRVNTEAFF
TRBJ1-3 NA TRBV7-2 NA TGTGCCAGCAGCTCAGCGGGAGGAAACACCATATATTTT CASSSAGGNTIYF
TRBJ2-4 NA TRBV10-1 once TGCGCCCCGGGCGGGGACGGAAACATTCAGTACTTC CAPGGDGNIQYF
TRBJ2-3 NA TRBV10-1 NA TGCGCCAGCAGTGATAGCGGACGCACAGATACGCAGTATTTT CASSDSGRTDTQYF
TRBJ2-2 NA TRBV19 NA TGTGCCAGTAGACGGGACAAGAACACCGGGGAGCTGTTTTTT CASRRDKNTGELFF
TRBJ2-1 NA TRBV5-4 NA TGTGCCAGCAGCCATAGCGGTGAGCAGTTCTTC CASSHSGEQFF
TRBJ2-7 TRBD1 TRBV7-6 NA TGTGCCAGCAGCTTGGGACAGGGGGAAATACAGTACTTC CASSLGQGEIQYF
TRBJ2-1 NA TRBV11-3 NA TGTGCCAGCAGCTCACGGCCCGCAGGGACCTCCTACAATGAGCAGTTCTTC CASSSRPAGTSYNEQFF
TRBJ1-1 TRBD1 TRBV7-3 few TGTGCCAGCAGCTTAACGTTAACAGGGGACATAGCAGCTTTCTTT CASSLTLTGDIAAFF
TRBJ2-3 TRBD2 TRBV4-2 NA TGTGCCAGCAGCCAAGGTGGCGGGGGGCCTCTCACAGATACGCAGTATTTT CASSQGGGGPLTDTQYF
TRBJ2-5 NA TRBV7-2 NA TGTGCCAGCAGCTTAGCGCTAGCCTCGTTCGGTGGAGACCAAGAGACCCAGTACTTC CASSLALASFGGDQETQYF
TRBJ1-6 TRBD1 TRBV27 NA TGTGCCAGCAGAAAGCAGGGGGATCCCTTTTCACCCCTCCACTTT CASRKQGDPFSPLHF
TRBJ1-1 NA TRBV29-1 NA TGCAGCGTTGTTCCCCGGTCGGGCACTGAAGCTTTCTTT CSVVPRSGTEAFF
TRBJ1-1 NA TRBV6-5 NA TGTGCCAGCAGACGGGACACCGCGAACACTGAAGCTTTCTTT CASRRDTANTEAFF
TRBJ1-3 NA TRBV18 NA TGTGCCAGCTCACCACTGGGGCAGTCCTCCTCTGGAAACACCATATATTTT CASSPLGQSSSGNTIYF
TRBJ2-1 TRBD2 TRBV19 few TGTGCCAGTTCGGGACTAGCGGGGGTAAGCGCATCCTACAATGAGCAGTTCTTC CASSGLAGVSASYNEQFF
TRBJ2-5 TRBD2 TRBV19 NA TGTGCCAGTAGGCAGCGGGGGGAAGAGACCCAGTACTTC CASRQRGEETQYF
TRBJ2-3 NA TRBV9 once TGTGCCAGCAGCGTAGACCCGGGCGGACCCACAGATACGCAGTATTTT CASSVDPGGPTDTQYF
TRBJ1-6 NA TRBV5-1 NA TGCGCCAGCAGCTTGGAGGGTAATTCTAATTCACCCCTCCACTTT CASSLEGNSNSPLHF
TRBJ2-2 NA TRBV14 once TGTGCCAGCAGCCAAGCTACCGGGGAGCTGTTTTTT CASSQATGELFF
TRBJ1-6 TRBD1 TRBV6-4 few TGTGCCAGCAGCCGGGACAGCCTTAATTCACCCCTCCACTTT CASSRDSLNSPLHF
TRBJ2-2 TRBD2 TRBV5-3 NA TGTGCCAGAAGCCCAGGACTAGCGGGGGAACCGAACACCGGGGAGCTGTTTTTT CARSPGLAGEPNTGELFF
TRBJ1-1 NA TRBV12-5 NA TGTGCTAGTGCCCGCGAAGGGGCCACTGAAGCTTTCTTT CASAREGATEAFF
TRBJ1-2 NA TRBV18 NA TGTGCCAGCTCACCACCTGGCAGGGGTAACTATGGCTACACCTTC CASSPPGRGNYGYTF
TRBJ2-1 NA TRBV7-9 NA TGTGCCAGCACACCCCGCAGGGTGCTTGAGCAGTTCTTC CASTPRRVLEQFF
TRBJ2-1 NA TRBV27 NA TGTGCCAGCTGGGGCCAGAGATCCTACAATGAGCAGTTCTTC CASWGQRSYNEQFF
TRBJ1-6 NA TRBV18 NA TGTGCCAGCTCACCACAGGGGCTCACCTATAATTCACCCCTCCACTTT CASSPQGLTYNSPLHF
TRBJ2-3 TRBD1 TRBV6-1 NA TGTGCCAGCAGTGTGGGGACAGGGCAGGGCACAGATACGCAGTATTTT CASSVGTGQGTDTQYF
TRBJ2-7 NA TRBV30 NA TGTGCCTGGAACGGACGGCAGGGAGGTTGGCAATACGAGCAGTACTTC CAWNGRQGGWQYEQYF
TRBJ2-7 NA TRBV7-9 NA TGTGCCAGCAGCCATAGGACAGCCATCAACTACGAGCAGTACTTC CASSHRTAINYEQYF
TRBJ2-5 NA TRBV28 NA TGTGCCAGCAGTTTTCCGGGACACCAAGAGACCCAGTACTTC CASSFPGHQETQYF
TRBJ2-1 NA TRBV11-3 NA TGTGCCAGCAGCGCGGGAAAACACCCGAGCTCCTACAATGAGCAGTTCTTC CASSAGKHPSSYNEQFF
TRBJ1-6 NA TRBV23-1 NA TGCGCCAGCAGTCACCGGACTCGGACGGCGGTGACCGTATGGAATTCACCCCTCCACTTT CASSHRTRTAVTVWNSPLHF
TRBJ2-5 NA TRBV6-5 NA TGTGCCAGCAGTCTCGGGAGGACAGGGGAGACCCAGTACTTC CASSLGRTGETQYF
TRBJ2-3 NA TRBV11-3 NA TGTGCCAGCAGCTTAGGCAGCGCGGTGGATACGCAGTATTTT CASSLGSAVDTQYF
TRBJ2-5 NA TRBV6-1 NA TGTGCCAGCAGGCCGGCGGGACAAGAGACCCAGTACTTC CASRPAGQETQYF
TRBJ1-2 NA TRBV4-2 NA TGTGCCAGCAGCCAGGAATATGGCTACACCTTC CASSQEYGYTF
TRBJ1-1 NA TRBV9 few TGTGCCAGCAGCGTATCCCTGGGGGCTGAAGCTTTCTTT CASSVSLGAEAFF
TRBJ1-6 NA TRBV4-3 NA TGCGCCAGCAGCCAAGATCGGGGGGCACCCCTCCACTTT CASSQDRGAPLHF
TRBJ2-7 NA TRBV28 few TGTGCCAGCAGTCCTTCGGGGTACTACGAGCAGTACTTC CASSPSGYYEQYF
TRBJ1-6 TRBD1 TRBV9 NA TGTGCCAGCAGCTTAACCGGACAGGGGACATCCTATAATTCACCCCTCCACTTT CASSLTGQGTSYNSPLHF
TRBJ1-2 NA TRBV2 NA TGTGCCAGCAGTCCGGAGAACTATGGCTACACCTTC CASSPENYGYTF
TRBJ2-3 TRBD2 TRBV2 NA TGTGCCAGCAGCAGACCCGCGCGAACTAGCGGGGGGGCAGGCGGGACAGATACGCAGTATTTT CASSRPARTSGGAGGTDTQYF